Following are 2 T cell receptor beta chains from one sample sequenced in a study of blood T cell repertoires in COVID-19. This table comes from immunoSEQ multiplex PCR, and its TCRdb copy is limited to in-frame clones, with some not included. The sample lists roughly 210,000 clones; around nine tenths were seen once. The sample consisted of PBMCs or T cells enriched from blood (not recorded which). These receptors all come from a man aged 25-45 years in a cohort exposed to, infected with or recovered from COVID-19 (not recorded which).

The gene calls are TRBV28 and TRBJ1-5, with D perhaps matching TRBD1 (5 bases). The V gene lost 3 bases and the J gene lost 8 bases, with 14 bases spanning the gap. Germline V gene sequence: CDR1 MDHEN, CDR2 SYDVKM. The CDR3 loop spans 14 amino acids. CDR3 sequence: CASSFGAGREPQHF. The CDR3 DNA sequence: TGTGCCAGCAGTTTTGGGGCAGGTAGGGAGCCCCAGCATTTT.

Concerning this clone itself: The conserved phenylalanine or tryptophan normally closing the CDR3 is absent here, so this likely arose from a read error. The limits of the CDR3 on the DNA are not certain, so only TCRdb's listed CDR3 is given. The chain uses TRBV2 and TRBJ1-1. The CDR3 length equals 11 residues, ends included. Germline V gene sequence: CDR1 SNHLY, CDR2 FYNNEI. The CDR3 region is CASSPNLSVEG.